Presented here are 17 T cell receptor beta chains from one specimen sequenced in a study of T cells in Graves' hyperthyroidism and ophthalmopathy. The investigators amplified TCR beta CDR3 regions from RNA transcripts. First-round RT-PCR with HTBI primers amplified the TCR CDR3 region. TCRdb used MiXCR to reprocess the multiplex PCR reads, holding one entry per CDR3 protein. The table includes hundreds of thousands of distinct CDR3 sequences, about 15% detected once. Sequencing was performed on blood. The receptors were sampled from a woman younger than 30 with Graves' hyperthyroidism.

The gene calls are TRBV13 and TRBJ2-5, with 11 bases fitting TRBD2. Germline CDR1 is PRHDT and CDR2 is FYEKMQ (reference sequence). V lost 6 bases, J lost 4 bases, and 10 bases stayed unmatched. The CDR3 runs to 16 residues. The CDR3 region has the DNA TGTGCCAGCAGTTATTTAGCGGGAGGGCCGTTAGAGACCCAGTACTTC. This encodes CASSYLAGGPLETQYF.

This clonotype was seen more than once but under ten times. The CDR3 sequence: CASSFLAVSYEQYF. The CDR3 nucleotides are TGTGCCAGCAGTTTTCTAGCGGTGTCCTACGAGCAGTACTTC. The chain carries TRBV6-5 and TRBJ2-7, with 7 bases identical to TRBD2. V was pared by 4 bases and J by 1 base, with 4 bases of the junction left unmatched. Germline CDR1 MNHEY, CDR2 SVGAGI. The CDR3 extends over 14 amino acids.

The V and J genes are TRBV24-1 and TRBJ2-2; 9 bases align to TRBD2. J lost 5 bases, V lost 4 bases, and 10 bases had no gene match. The germline CDR1 and CDR2 sequences are KGHDR and SFDVKD. CDR3 length equals 17 residues. CDR3: CATSEIASGIGTGELFF. Here the CDR3 DNA reads TGTGCCACCAGTGAAATTGCTAGCGGGATTGGAACCGGGGAGCTGTTTTTT.

This clonotype occurred a few times. The rearrangement joins TRBV11-2 to TRBJ2-7; tentative D call: TRBD2 (5 bases). This CDR3 is built from 15 residues. The ends were cut back, 5 bases at V and 4 bases at J, with 18 bases in the middle. The germline CDR1 and CDR2 sequences are SGHAT and FQNNGV. The CDR3 nucleotides read TGTGCCAGCAGCCCTTCCCCGACCCGGGGATACGAGCAGTACTTC. Its translation: CASSPSPTRGYEQYF. Based on the CDR3 plus reference TRBV11-2 and TRBJ2-7, the full variable domain is EAGVAQSPRYKIIEKRQSVAFWCNPISGHATLYWYQQILGQGPKLLIQFQNNGVVDDSQLPKDRFSAERLKGVDSTLKIQPAKLEDSAVYLCASSPSPTRGYEQYFGPGTRLTVT.

A remark on this clonotype: A much larger clone differs from this one at a single base, so this may be a read error. The genes are TRBV7-9 and TRBJ2-7; D uncertain. This CDR3 contains 14 residues. Germline V gene lookup returns CDR1 SEHNR and CDR2 FQNEAQ (reference sequence). DNA for the CDR3: TGTGCCAACAGCTTAGTCCCGTCTCTTGACGAGCAGTACTTC. Translated: CANSLVPSLDEQYF.

This clonotype was seen at least ten times. The DNA of the CDR3 is TGTGCCAGCAGCCAGAACCAGCGCCCCCAAGCCAAAAACATTCAGTACTTC. Its protein is CASSQNQRPQAKNIQYF. The chain couples TRBV3-1 to TRBJ2-4; no clear D. V was trimmed by 3 bases and J by 0 bases, leaving 15 bases between them. The CDR3 consists of 17 residues. Germline CDR1 LGHDT, CDR2 YNNKEL (reference sequence).

This clonotype was recorded many times. The chain is built from TRBV12-3 or TRBV12-4 and TRBJ2-2; TRBD2 aligns across 11 bases. This CDR3 contains 19 residues. J gave up 3 bases and V 3 bases, and 12 bases lay outside the gene matches. Written as DNA, the CDR3 is TGTGCCAGCAGTTTTATGGGATTAGCGGGAGGGCCGGACACCGGGGAGCTGTTTTTT. This gives the protein CASSFMGLAGGPDTGELFF.

This clonotype was picked up a small number of times. The chain has TRBV19 and TRBJ1-3; D is possibly TRBD1 (5 bases). The CDR3 extends over 15 amino acids. Germline V gene data show CDR1 as LNHDA and CDR2 as SQIVND (reference sequence). The ends were cut back, 8 bases at V and 4 bases at J, with 18 bases in the middle. Here the CDR3 DNA reads TGTGCCAGTCACAGCAACAGGTTCCTGGGAAACACCATATATTTT. Protein sequence: CASHSNRFLGNTIYF.

Notes on this clonotype: At one of its ends the junction is not consistent with the germline gene, which may arise from a read error. The chain couples TRBV5-1 to TRBJ2-2; TRBD1 might be the D (5 bases). CDR3 length equals 15 residues. Germline assignment: CDR1 SGHRS and CDR2 YFSETQ. The CDR3 loop is CSSSLEQADTGELFF. In DNA form, the CDR3 reads TGCTCCAGCAGCTTGGAACAGGCGGACACCGGGGAGCTGTTTTTT.

This clonotype has only a few counts. This chain connects TRBV3-1 to TRBJ2-5, with D possibly matching TRBD2 (6 bases). The ends were cut back, 4 bases at V and 0 bases at J, with 12 bases in the middle. CDR3 length equals 15 residues. CDR1 is LGHDT, CDR2 YNNKEL, per germline (reference sequence). CDR3 sequence reads: CASSRDFGDQETQYF. The CDR3 DNA follows: TGTGCCAGCAGCCGGGACTTTGGGGACCAAGAGACCCAGTACTTC.

The chain uses TRBV4-1 and TRBJ2-3, with 8 bases aligning to TRBD2. Germline values: CDR1 MGHRA, CDR2 YSYEKL. The CDR3 contains 15 residues. With 3 bases clipped from V and 7 bases from J, the junction kept 9 bases outside the gene matches. CDR3 nucleotides: TGCGCCAGCAGCCAGCTGGGAGCGGGAGAAAATACGCAGTATTTT. Its translation: CASSQLGAGENTQYF.

This clonotype was observed at least ten times. This chain joins TRBV5-5 and TRBJ2-1, with D possibly TRBD1 on 6 matching bases. Trimming left V 4 bases short and J 3 bases short, with 14 bases between. The CDR3 runs to 15 residues. The germline V gene has CDR1 SGHKS and CDR2 YYEKEE (reference sequence). CDR3 nucleotides: TGTGCCAGCAGCCCCACCGGACAGATCTACAATGAGCAGTTCTTC. Its translation: CASSPTGQIYNEQFF.

This clonotype was counted between two and nine times. A read error may produce the germline difference seen at one junction end. This rearrangement joins TRBV6-5 to TRBJ2-1; maybe TRBD2 (6 bases). The CDR3 covers 16 residues. Germline V CDR1 and CDR2: MNHEY, SVGAGI. CDR3 coding DNA: TGTGCCGGCAGTTACGGGGGAAAGGGGCCCTACAATGAGCAGTTCTTC. Its protein product is CAGSYGGKGPYNEQFF.

This clonotype was counted a few times. This chain links TRBV7-2 with TRBJ2-3, with 7 positions matching TRBD2. CDR3 length: 15 residues. Germline V gene data show CDR1 as SGHTA and CDR2 as FQGNSA. Losses at the gene ends were 4 bases for V and 0 bases for J; bases not matched to a gene: 4. CDR3 in DNA: TGTGCCAGCAGCTCGGGGCGGGAGAGCACAGATACGCAGTATTTT. Amino acids: CASSSGRESTDTQYF.

This clonotype was seen a handful of times. This sequence joins TRBV7-8 and TRBJ2-5; maybe TRBD1 (5 bases). V shed 3 bases and J shed 2 bases, with 16 bases lying between them. The CDR3 extends over 16 amino acids. The germline CDR1 and CDR2 sequences are SGHVS and FQNEAQ. Here the CDR3 reads CASSLDVGRGQETQYF. The CDR3, as DNA: TGTGCCAGCAGCTTGGACGTGGGAAGGGGACAAGAGACCCAGTACTTC.

This clonotype has at least ten counts. The chain carries TRBV6-6 and TRBJ2-5; 9 bases agree with TRBD2. The length of the CDR3 is 15 residues. The V gene's germline CDR1 is MNHNY and CDR2 SVGAGI (reference sequence). V lost 2 bases to trimming and J lost 1 base; unmatched junction nucleotides: 2. CDR3: CASSYGREGQETQYF. The CDR3 DNA sequence: TGTGCCAGCAGTTACGGGCGGGAGGGCCAAGAGACCCAGTACTTC.

This clonotype was observed at least ten times. The rearrangement joins TRBV20-1 to TRBJ2-3; 13 nucleotides match TRBD2. The V gene's germline CDR1 is DFQATT and CDR2 SNEGSKA (reference sequence). V was pared by 6 bases and J by 1 base, with 1 base of the junction left unmatched. The CDR3 covers 14 residues. In DNA, the CDR3 is TGCAGTGCCGGGACTAGCGGGGGCACAGATACGCAGTATTTT. Encoded protein: CSAGTSGGTDTQYF.